This T cell receptor beta chain emerged from a study of shared clonotypes between healthy human individuals. Germline V gene lookup returns CDR1 SEHNR and CDR2 FQNEAQ (reference sequence). The CDR3 runs to 14 residues. Trimming took 5 bases from V and 3 from J, leaving 14 bases between them. Terminally differentiated effector memory CD45RA+ cells were left out of the naive CD8 fraction, which was CD45RO-negative and positively selected for CCR7. Measured with immunoSEQ multiplex PCR; TCRdb has only the in-frame clones, and not every one. Of millions of clones in the sample, approximately 94% are singletons; the top ten hold more than 0.95%.

Sample: naive CD8+ T cells sorted from blood. This sequence joins TRBV7-9 and TRBJ2-7, with D tentatively TRBD1 (5 bases). The origin of this receptor is a young man in good health. The CDR3 coding sequence is TGTGCCAGCAGCCATGGGGCAGAGTACTACGAGCAGTACTTC. This encodes CASSHGAEYYEQYF.